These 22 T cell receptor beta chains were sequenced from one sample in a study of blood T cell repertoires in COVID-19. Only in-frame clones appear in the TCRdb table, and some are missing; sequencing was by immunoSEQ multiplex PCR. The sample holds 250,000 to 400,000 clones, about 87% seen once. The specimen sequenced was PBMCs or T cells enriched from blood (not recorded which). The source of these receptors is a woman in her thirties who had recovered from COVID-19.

For the CDR3, the DNA is TGTGCCAGCAGCGCAGAAGGACACCTGAATGAAAAACTGTTTTTT. This translates into CASSAEGHLNEKLFF. The V gene is TRBV9, the J gene TRBJ1-4; possible D gene TRBD1, 5 bases. This CDR3 spans 15 amino acids. V shed 3 bases and J shed 5 bases, with 14 bases lying between them. Germline V CDR1 and CDR2: SGDLS, YYNGEE.

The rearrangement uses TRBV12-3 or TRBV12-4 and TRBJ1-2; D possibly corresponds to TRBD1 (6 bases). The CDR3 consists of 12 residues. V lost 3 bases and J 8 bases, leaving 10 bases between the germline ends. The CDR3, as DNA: TGTGCCAGCAGTTTCGCAGGGGCCGGCTACACCTTC. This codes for CASSFAGAGYTF.

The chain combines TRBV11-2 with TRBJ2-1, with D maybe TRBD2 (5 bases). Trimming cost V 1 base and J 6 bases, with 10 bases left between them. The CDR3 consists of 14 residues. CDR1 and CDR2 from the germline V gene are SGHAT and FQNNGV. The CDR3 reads CASSLVLASNEQFF. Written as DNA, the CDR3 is TGTGCCAGCAGCTTAGTGCTAGCCTCCAATGAGCAGTTCTTC. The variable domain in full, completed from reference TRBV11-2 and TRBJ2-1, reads EAGVAQSPRYKIIEKRQSVAFWCNPISGHATLYWYQQILGQGPKLLIQFQNNGVVDDSQLPKDRFSAERLKGVDSTLKIQPAKLEDSAVYLCASSLVLASNEQFFGPGTRLTVL.

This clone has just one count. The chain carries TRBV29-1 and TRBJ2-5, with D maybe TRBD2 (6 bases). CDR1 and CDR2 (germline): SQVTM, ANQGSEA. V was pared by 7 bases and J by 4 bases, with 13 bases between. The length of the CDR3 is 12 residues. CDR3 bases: TGCAGCGGGGGGGAGTTAGCAGAGACCCAGTACTTC. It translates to CSGGELAETQYF.

For the CDR3, the DNA is TGTGCCAGCAGTACTCATCAGGGGGTGAACACTGAAGCTTTCTTT. Residues: CASSTHQGVNTEAFF. This chain uses TRBV6-2 or TRBV6-3 with TRBJ1-1, with TRBD1 identical over 7 bases. The junction had 6 bases not matched to a gene; V was cut back by 5 bases and J by 0 bases. This CDR3 region has 15 residues. Germline V gene data show CDR1 as MNHEY and CDR2 as SVGEGT.

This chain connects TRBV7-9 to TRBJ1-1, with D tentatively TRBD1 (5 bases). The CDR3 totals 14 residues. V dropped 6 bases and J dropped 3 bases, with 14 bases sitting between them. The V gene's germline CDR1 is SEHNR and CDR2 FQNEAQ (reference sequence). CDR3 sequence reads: CASSIRSGDTEAFF. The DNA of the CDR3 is TGTGCCAGCAGTATCCGATCGGGGGACACTGAAGCTTTCTTT.

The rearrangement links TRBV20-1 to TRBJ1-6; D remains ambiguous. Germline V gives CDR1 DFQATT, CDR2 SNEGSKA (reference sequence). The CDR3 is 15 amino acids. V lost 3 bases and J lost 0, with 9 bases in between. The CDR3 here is CSASRLSSYNSPLHF. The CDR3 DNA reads TGCAGTGCTAGTCGACTGAGCTCCTATAATTCACCCCTCCACTTT.

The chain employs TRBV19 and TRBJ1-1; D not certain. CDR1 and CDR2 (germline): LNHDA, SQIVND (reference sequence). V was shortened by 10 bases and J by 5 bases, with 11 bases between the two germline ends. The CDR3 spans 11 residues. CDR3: CATHGGTEAFF. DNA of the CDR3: TGTGCCACCCACGGAGGGACTGAAGCTTTCTTT.

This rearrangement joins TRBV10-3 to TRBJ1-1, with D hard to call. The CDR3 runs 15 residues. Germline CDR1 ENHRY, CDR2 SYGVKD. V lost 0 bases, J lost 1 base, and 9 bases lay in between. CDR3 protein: CAISESAGSNTEAFF. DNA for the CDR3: TGTGCCATCAGTGAGTCGGCAGGATCGAACACTGAAGCTTTCTTT.

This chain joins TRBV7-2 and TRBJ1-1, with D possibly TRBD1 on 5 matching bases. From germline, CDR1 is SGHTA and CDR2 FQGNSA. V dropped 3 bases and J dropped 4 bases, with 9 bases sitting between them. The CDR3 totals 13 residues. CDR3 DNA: TGTGCCAGCAGCTTGACCAGGGTCACTGAAGCTTTCTTT. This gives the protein CASSLTRVTEAFF.

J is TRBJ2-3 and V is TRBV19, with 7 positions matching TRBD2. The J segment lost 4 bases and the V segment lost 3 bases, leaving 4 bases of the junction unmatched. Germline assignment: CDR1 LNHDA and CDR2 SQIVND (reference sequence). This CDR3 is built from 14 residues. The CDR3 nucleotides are TGTGCCAGTAGTATGGGGGGGTACGCAGATACGCAGTATTTT. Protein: CASSMGGYADTQYF.

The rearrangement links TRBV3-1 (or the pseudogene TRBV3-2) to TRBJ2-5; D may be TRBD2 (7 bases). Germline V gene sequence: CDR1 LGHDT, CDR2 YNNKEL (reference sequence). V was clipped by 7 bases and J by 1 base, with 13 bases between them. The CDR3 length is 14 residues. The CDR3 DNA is TGTGCCAGCACCCTAGGGGGGGCCCAAGAGACCCAGTACTTC. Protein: CASTLGGAQETQYF.

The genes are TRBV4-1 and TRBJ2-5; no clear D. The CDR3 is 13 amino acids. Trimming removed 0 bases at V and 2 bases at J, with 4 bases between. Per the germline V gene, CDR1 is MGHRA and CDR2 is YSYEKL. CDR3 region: CASSQDPQETQYF. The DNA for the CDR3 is TGCGCCAGCAGCCAAGACCCTCAAGAGACCCAGTACTTC.

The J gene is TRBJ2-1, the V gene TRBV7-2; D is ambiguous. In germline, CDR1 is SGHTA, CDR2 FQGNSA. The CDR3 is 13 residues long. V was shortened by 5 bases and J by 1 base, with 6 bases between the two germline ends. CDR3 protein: CASSGESYNEQFF. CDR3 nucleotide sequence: TGTGCCAGCAGCGGAGAGTCCTACAATGAGCAGTTCTTC.

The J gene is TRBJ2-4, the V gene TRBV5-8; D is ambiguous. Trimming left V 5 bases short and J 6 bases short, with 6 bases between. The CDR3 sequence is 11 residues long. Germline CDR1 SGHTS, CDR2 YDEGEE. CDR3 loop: CASRRRNIQYF. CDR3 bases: TGTGCCAGCAGACGGAGAAACATTCAGTACTTC. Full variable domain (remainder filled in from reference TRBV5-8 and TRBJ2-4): EAGVTQSPTHLIKTRGQQATLRCSPISGHTSVYWYQQALGLGLQFLLWYDEGEERNRGNFPPRFSGRQFPNYSSELNVNALELEDSALYLCASRRRNIQYFGAGTRLSVL.

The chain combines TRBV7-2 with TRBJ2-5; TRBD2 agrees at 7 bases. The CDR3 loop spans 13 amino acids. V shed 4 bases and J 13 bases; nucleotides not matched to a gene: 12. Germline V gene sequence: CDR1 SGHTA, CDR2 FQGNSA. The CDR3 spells CASSSNAPGLMYF. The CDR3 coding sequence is TGTGCCAGCAGCTCAAACGCACCGGGACTAATGTACTTC.

The CDR3 sequence: CASSAAPGDGLNEQFF. CDR3 DNA sequence: TGTGCCAGCAGTGCGGCCCCAGGGGATGGGCTCAATGAGCAGTTCTTC. The chain combines TRBV6-4 with TRBJ2-1; a weak D match, TRBD1 (6 bases). Trimming took off 4 bases at V and 6 bases at J, with 19 bases between the two ends. Germline V gene sequence: CDR1 MRHNA, CDR2 SNTAGT. This CDR3 region has 16 residues.

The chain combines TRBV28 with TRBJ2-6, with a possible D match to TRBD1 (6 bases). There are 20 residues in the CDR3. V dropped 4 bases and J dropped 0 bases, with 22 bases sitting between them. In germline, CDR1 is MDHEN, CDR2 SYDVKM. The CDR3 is CASSSRAIKRGFSGANVLTF. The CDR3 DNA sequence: TGTGCCAGCAGTTCGCGGGCTATTAAGAGGGGGTTCTCTGGGGCCAACGTCCTGACTTTC.

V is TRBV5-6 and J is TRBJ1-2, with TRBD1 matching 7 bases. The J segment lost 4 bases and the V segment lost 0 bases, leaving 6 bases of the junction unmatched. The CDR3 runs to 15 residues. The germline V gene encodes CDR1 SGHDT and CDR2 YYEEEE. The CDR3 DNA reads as TGTGCCAGCAGCTTGGTAGGACAGGCTACCTATGGCTACACCTTC. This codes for CASSLVGQATYGYTF.

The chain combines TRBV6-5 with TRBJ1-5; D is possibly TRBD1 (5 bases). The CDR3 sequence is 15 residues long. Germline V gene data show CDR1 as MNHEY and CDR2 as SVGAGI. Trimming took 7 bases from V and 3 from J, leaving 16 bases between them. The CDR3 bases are TGTGCCAGCACGGTGCAGGGAACCCTCAATCAGCCCCAGCATTTT. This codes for CASTVQGTLNQPQHF.

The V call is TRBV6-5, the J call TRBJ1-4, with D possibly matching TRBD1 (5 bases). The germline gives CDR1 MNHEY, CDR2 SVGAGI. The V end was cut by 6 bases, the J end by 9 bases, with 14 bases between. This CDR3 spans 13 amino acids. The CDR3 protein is CASRPGGEQKLFF. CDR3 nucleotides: TGTGCCAGCAGGCCCGGGGGAGAACAAAAACTGTTTTTT.

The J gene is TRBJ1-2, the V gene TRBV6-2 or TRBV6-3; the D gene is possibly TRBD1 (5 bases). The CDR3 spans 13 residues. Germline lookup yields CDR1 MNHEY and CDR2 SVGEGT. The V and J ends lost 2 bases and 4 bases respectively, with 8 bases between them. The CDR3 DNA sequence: TGTGCCAGCAGTTACCCCGGGGGCTATGGCTACACCTTC. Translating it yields CASSYPGGYGYTF.